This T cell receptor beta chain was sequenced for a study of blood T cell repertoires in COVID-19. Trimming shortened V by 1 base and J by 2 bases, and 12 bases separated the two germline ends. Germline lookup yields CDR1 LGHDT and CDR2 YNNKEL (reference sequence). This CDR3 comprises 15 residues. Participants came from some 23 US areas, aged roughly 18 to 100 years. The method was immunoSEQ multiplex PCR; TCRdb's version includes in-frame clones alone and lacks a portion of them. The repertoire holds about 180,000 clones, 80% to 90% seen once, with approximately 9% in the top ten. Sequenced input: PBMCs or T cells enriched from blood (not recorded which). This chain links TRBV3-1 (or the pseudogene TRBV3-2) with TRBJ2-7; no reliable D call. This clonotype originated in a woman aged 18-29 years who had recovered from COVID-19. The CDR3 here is CASSQGNLGAYEQYF. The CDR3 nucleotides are TGTGCCAGCAGCCAAGGCAACCTAGGAGCCTACGAGCAGTACTTC.